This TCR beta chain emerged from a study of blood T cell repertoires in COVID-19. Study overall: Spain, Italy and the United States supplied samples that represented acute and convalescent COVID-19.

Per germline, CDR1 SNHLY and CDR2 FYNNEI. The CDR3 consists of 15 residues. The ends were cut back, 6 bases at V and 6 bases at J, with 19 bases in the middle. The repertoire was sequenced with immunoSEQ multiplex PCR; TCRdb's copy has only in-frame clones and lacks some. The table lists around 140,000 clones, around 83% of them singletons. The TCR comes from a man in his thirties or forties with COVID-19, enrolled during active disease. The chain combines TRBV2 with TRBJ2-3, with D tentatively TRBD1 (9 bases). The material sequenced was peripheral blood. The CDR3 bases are TGTGCCAGCAGAGATAGCGGGACAGGGACTGATACGCAGTATTTT. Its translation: CASRDSGTGTDTQYF.